The T cell receptor beta chain described here comes from a study of T cell responses to AZD1222 COVID-19 vaccine. Study conclusions and caveats: It was only a handful of AZD1222 recipients who were seropositive at baseline. Researchers took repertoire samples only after the peak T cell response had come. Spike-wide coverage was observed for vaccine-associated CD4 TCRs, with dominant responses at 160-218 and 743-854.

Pooling of second doses given at about 4 or about 12 weeks was done. Clones were read by immunoSEQ multiplex PCR, and TCRdb kept only the in-frame ones, dropping some. The sample contains about 140,000 clones, about nine tenths of which appear only once. Details on this clone: Antigen unknown.

J was trimmed by 4 bases and V by 6 bases; bases with no gene match: 7. CDR3 length: 14 amino acids. Per germline, CDR1 MDHEN and CDR2 SYDVKM. The source material was peripheral blood, sampled 28 days after the second AZD1222 dose. The sequence was collected from an adult who received the AZD1222 COVID-19 vaccine. This chain uses TRBV28 with TRBJ2-5; 8 bases are a match to TRBD1. CDR3 loop: CASSSDRAGETQYF. CDR3 DNA: TGTGCCAGCAGCTCGGACAGGGCTGGAGAGACCCAGTACTTC.